This TCR beta chain was captured by sequencing in a study of patients and donors after allogeneic stem cell transplantation. This clonotype was seen a handful of times. TCRdb reprocessed the RT-PCR reads via MiXCR and lists one record per CDR3 protein. The sample shows approximately 430,000 distinct CDR3 sequences, 16% of them seen only once. V gave up 1 base and J gave up 2 bases, with 11 bases separating them. The CDR3 contains 15 residues. Germline V gene data show CDR1 as MGHRA and CDR2 as YSYEKL. Sequencing was done on a sample of blood, either unsorted or a sorted T cell fraction (not recorded which). The TCR sequence derives from a human donor who was either an allogeneic HSCT recipient or a stem cell or donor lymphocyte infusion donor (not recorded which). It is not recorded whose cells these are; they may come from a transplant donor. The genes are TRBV4-1 and TRBJ2-5; D possibly uses TRBD1 or TRBD2 (5 bases each). The CDR3 sequence: CASSQAPGRQETQYF. In nucleotides, the CDR3 is TGCGCCAGCAGCCAAGCACCGGGACGGCAAGAGACCCAGTACTTC.